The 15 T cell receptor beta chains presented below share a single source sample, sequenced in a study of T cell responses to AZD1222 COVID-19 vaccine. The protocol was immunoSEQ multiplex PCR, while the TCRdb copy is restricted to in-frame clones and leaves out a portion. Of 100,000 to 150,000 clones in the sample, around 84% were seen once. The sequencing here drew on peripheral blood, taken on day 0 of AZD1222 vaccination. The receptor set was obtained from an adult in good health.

As DNA, the CDR3 is TGTGCCAGCATTCGGAGGGGGAACTTCTATGGCTACACCTTC. Translating gives CASIRRGNFYGYTF. The chain links TRBV28 to TRBJ1-2, with D possibly being TRBD1 (6 bases). The CDR3 is 14 residues long. V was pared by 7 bases and J by 4 bases, with 16 bases between. Germline CDR1 is MDHEN and CDR2 is SYDVKM.

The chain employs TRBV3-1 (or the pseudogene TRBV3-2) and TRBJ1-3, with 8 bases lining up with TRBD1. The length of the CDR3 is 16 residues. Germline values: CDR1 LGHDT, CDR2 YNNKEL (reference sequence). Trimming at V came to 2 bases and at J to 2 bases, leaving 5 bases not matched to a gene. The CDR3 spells CASSQLGQVAGNTIYF. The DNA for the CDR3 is TGTGCCAGCAGCCAACTGGGACAGGTAGCTGGAAACACCATATATTTT.

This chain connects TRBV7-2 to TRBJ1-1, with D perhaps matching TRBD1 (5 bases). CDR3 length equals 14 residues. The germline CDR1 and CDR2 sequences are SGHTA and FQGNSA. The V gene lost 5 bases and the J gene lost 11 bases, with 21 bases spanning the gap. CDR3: CASSPLFSYRGAFF. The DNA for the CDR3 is TGTGCCAGCAGCCCCCTATTCTCCTATCGGGGCGCTTTCTTT.

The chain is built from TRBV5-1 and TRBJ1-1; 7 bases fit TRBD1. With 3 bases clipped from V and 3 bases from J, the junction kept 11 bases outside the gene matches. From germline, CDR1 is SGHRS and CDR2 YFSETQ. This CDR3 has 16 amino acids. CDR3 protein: CASSSQTGRRDTEAFF. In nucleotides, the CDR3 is TGCGCCAGCAGCTCCCAGACAGGGAGAAGAGACACTGAAGCTTTCTTT.

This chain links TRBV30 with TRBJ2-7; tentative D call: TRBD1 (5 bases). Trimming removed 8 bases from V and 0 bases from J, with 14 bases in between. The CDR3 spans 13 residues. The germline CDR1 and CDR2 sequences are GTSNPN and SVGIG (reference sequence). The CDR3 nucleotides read TGTGCCAGTAGAAGGGGTAACTCCTACGAGCAGTACTTC. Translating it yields CASRRGNSYEQYF.

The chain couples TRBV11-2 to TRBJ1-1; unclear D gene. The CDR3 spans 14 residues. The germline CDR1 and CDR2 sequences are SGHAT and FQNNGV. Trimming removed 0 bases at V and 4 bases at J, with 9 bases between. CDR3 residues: CASSLEVEGTEAFF. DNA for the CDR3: TGTGCCAGCAGCTTAGAAGTTGAGGGCACTGAAGCTTTCTTT.

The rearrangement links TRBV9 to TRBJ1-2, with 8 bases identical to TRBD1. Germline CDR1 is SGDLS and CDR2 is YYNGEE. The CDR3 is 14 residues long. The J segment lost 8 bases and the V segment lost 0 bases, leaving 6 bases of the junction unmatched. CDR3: CASSVGDRGGGYTF. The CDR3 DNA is TGTGCCAGCAGCGTAGGAGACAGGGGCGGCGGCTACACCTTC.

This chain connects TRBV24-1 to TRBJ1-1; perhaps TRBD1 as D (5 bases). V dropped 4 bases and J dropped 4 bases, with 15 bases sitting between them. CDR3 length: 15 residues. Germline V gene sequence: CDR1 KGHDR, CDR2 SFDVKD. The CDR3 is CATSDTGGSSTEAFF. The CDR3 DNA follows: TGTGCCACCAGTGACACAGGAGGGTCCTCCACTGAAGCTTTCTTT.

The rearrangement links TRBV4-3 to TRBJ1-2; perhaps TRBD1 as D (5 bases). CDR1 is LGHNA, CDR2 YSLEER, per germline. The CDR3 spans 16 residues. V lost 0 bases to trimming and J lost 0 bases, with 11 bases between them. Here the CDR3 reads CASSQEYTGANYGYTF. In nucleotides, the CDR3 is TGCGCCAGCAGCCAAGAATATACAGGAGCTAACTATGGCTACACCTTC.

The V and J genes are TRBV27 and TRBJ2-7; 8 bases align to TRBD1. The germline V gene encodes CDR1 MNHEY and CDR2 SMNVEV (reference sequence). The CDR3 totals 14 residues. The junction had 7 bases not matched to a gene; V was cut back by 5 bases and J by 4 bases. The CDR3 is CASSPGTGMYEQYF. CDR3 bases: TGTGCCAGCAGTCCTGGGACAGGAATGTACGAGCAGTACTTC.

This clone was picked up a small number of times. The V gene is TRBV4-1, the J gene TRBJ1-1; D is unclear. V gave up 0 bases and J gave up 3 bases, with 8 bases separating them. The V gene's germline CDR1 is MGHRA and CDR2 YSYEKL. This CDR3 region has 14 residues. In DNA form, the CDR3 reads TGCGCCAGCAGCCAAGATCCCGGTTACACTGAAGCTTTCTTT. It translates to CASSQDPGYTEAFF.

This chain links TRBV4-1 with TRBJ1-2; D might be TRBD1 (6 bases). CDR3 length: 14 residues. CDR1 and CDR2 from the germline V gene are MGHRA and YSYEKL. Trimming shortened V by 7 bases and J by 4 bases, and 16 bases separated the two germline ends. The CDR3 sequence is CASNRVLAGYGYTF. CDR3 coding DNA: TGCGCCAGCAACAGGGTATTAGCGGGCTATGGCTACACCTTC.

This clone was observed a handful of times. This CDR3 reads CASSFTGTGAQGNTEAFF. DNA for the CDR3: TGTGCCAGCAGTTTCACCGGGACAGGGGCGCAAGGGAACACTGAAGCTTTCTTT. The chain couples TRBV11-3 to TRBJ1-1; TRBD1 aligns across 10 bases. V trimming: 6 bases; J trimming: 1 base; junction bases outside the gene matches: 14. Looked up from germline, CDR1 is SGHNT and CDR2 is YENEEA. CDR3 length equals 18 residues.

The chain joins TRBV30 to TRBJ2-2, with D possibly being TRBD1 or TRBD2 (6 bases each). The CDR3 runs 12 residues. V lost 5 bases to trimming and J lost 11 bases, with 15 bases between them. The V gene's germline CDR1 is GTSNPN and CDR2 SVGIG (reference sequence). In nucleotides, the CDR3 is TGTGCCTGGGAGGGGGGACCGGGTGAGCTGTTTTTT. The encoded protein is CAWEGGPGELFF.

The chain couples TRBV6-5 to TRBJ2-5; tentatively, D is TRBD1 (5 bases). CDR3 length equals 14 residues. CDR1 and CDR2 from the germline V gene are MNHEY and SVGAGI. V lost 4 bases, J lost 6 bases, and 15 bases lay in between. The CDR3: CASSLTRVPKTQYF. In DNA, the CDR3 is TGTGCCAGCAGTTTGACCAGGGTGCCAAAGACCCAGTACTTC.